A selection of T cell receptor beta chains follows, all from one sample in a study of cytomegalovirus exposure and HLA in healthy donors. TCRdb's table, derived via immunoSEQ multiplex PCR, lists solely in-frame clones and lacks some. The table records some 180,000 clones, approximately 81% of them present only once. Sequenced input: PBMCs. The receptors originated from a man aged 30 to 45 in good health and CMV-seropositive. Both conserved end residues are part of each CDR3. The D gene is left open where the match is weak.

d_gene,v_gene,j_gene,CDR3aa
TRBD1,TRBV5-8,TRBJ2-5,CASSLRDSRAQETQYF
TRBD2,TRBV19,TRBJ2-1,CASSTGTSGRAYNEQFF
NA,TRBV7-3,TRBJ2-1,CASSPTTYNEQFF
NA,TRBV7-2,TRBJ1-2,CASSQAGASNYGYTF
NA,TRBV15,TRBJ2-5,CATSRVWRDQETQYF
NA,TRBV6-5,TRBJ1-5,CASSYPGQPQHF
NA,TRBV19,TRBJ1-4,CASYPVGGIGEKLFF
TRBD1,TRBV27,TRBJ2-5,CASSLTGGETQYF
NA,TRBV19,TRBJ1-4,CASSPWGWGEKLFF
NA,TRBV18,TRBJ1-1,CASSPLTAMNTEAFF
NA,TRBV7-6,TRBJ2-3,CASSLGGSGTTDTQYF
TRBD2,TRBV5-4,TRBJ2-3,CASSSTSGWTDTQYF
TRBD2,TRBV5-1,TRBJ2-1,CASSSTSDSYNEQFF
NA,TRBV27,TRBJ1-5,CASSLITGQPQHF
NA,TRBV5-1,TRBJ2-5,CASRPQTGLGETQYF
TRBD2,TRBV19,TRBJ2-3,CASSRAGGVTDTQYF
TRBD1,TRBV7-2,TRBJ1-3,CASSTRQGTTIYF
TRBD2,TRBV28,TRBJ2-1,CASSSSSGGYNEQFF
NA,TRBV4-3,TRBJ2-1,CASSQDQQGVSYNEQFF
NA,TRBV12-5,TRBJ1-4,CASGLAGDEKLFF
TRBD2,TRBV19,TRBJ2-4,CASRASGSNIQYF
TRBD1,TRBV25-1,TRBJ1-5,CASSEFFPGQSCNQPQHF
NA,TRBV19,TRBJ1-5,CASSITLIGDQPQHF
TRBD2,TRBV4-2,TRBJ2-2,CASSTRLAGGSRTGELFF
NA,TRBV6-1,TRBJ1-2,CASSERTAFNYGYTF
NA,TRBV19,TRBJ2-4,CASEGGEFAKNIQYF
TRBD2,TRBV7-2,TRBJ2-3,CASKTMGGGDTQYF
NA,TRBV19,TRBJ2-6,CASSIGFGEGANVLTF
TRBD2,TRBV6-5,TRBJ2-3,CASSLLAPTDTQYF
TRBD1,TRBV5-5,TRBJ1-1,CASSSGGGTEAFF
NA,TRBV5-1,TRBJ2-5,CASSLGPEGGSTQYF
TRBD2,TRBV29-1,TRBJ2-1,CSVDRLAGAEQFF
NA,TRBV28,TRBJ2-1,CASSLPGVNEQFF
TRBD2,TRBV10-2,TRBJ2-1,CASSESGLAGGPSYNEQFF
TRBD1,TRBV15,TRBJ1-2,CATSRRETGDYGYTF
NA,TRBV5-1,TRBJ1-1,CASSFPGRGVSAFF
TRBD1,TRBV5-4,TRBJ2-7,CASSSVGQGVYEQYF
TRBD2,TRBV19,TRBJ2-7,CASSPGTSYEQYF
NA,TRBV19,TRBJ1-1,CASSPWPAGNTEAFF
NA,TRBV7-9,TRBJ2-2,CSSSPLGADTGELFF
NA,TRBV7-2,TRBJ2-3,CASSLLRGSTDTQYF
TRBD1,TRBV6-1,TRBJ1-6,CASSDEQGSPLHF